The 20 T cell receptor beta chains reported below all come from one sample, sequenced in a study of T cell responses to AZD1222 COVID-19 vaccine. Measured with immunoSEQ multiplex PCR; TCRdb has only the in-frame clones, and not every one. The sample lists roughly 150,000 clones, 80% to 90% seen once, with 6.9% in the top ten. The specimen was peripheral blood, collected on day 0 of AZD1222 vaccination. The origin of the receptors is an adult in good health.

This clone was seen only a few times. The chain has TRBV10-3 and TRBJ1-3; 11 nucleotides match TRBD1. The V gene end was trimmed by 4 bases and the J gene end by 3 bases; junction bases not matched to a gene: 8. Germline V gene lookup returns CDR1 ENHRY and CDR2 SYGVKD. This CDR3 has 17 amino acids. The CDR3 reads CAISVWDRGKFGNTIYF. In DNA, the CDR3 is TGTGCCATCAGTGTCTGGGACAGGGGGAAATTTGGAAACACCATATATTTT.

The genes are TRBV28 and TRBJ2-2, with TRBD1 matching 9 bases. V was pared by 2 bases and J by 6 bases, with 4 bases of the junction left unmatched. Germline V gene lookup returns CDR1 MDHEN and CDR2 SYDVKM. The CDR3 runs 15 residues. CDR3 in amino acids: CASSLTGGESGELFF. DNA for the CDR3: TGTGCCAGCAGTTTAACAGGGGGCGAGTCCGGGGAGCTGTTTTTT.

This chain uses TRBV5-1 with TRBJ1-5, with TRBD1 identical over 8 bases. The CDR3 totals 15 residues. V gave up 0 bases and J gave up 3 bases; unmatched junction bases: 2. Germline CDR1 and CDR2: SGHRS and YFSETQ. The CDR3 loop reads CASSLGQGNNQPQHF. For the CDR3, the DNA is TGCGCCAGCAGCTTGGGACAGGGGAACAATCAGCCCCAGCATTTT.

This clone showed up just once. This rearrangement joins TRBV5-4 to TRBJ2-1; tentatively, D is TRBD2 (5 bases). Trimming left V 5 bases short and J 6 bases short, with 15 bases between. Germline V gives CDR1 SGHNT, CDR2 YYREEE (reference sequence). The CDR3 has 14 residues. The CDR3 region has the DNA TGTGCCAGCAGTCCGGACTCCCAACCCAATGAGCAGTTCTTC. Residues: CASSPDSQPNEQFF.

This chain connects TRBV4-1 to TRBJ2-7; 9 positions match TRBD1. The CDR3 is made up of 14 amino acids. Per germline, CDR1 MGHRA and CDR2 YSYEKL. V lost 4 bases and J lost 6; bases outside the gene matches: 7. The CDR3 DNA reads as TGCGCCAGCAGCCCGGGGACAGGGATTCTCGAGCAGTACGTC. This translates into CASSPGTGILEQYV.

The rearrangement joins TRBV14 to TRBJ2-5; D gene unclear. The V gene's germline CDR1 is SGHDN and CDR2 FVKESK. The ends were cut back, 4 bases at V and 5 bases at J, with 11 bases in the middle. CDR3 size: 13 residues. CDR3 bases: TGTGCCAGCAGCCTTAGGACGACGGAGACCCAGTACTTC. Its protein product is CASSLRTTETQYF. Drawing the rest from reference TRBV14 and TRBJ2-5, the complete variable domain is EAGVTQFPSHSVIEKGQTVTLRCDPISGHDNLYWYRRVMGKEIKFLLHFVKESKQDESGMPNNRFLAERTGGTYSTLKVQPAELEDSGVYFCASSLRTTETQYFGPGTRLLVL.

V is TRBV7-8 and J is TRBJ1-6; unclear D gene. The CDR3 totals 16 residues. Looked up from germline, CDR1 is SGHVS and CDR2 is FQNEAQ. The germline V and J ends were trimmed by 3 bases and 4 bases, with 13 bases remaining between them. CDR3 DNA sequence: TGTGCCAGCAGCTTGGTCCCGAGGGAGTATAATTCACCCCTCCACTTT. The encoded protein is CASSLVPREYNSPLHF.

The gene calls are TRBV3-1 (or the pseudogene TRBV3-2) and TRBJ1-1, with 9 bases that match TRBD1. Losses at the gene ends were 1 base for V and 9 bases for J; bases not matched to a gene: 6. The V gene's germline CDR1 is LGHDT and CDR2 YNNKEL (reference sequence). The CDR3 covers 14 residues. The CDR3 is CASSQGGQGGKAFF. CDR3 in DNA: TGTGCCAGCAGCCAAGGGGGACAGGGAGGGAAAGCTTTCTTT.

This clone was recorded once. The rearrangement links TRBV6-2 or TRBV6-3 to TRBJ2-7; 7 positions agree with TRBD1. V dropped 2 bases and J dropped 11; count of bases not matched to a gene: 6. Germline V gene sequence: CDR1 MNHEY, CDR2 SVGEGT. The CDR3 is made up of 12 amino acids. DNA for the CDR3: TGTGCCAGCAGTTACCGACAGGGAATCAAGTACTTC. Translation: CASSYRQGIKYF.

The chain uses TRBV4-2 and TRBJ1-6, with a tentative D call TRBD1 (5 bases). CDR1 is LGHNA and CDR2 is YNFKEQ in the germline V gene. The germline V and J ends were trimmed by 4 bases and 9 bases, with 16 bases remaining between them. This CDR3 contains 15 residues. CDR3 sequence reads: CASSREERGPSPLHF. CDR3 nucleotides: TGTGCCAGCAGCCGGGAGGAGAGGGGACCTTCACCCCTCCACTTT.

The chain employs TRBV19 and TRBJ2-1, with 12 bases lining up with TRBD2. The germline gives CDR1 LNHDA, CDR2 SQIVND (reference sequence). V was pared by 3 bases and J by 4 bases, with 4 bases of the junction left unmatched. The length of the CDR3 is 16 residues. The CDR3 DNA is TGTGCCAGTAGTATGTCTAGCGGGGGGGCTTACAATGAGCAGTTCTTC. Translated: CASSMSSGGAYNEQFF.

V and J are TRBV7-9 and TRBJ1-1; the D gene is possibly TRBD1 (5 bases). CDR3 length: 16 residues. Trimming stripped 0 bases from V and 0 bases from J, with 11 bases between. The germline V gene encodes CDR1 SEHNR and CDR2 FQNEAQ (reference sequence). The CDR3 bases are TGTGCCAGCAGCTTAGCCCTCAGGGCTTTGAACACTGAAGCTTTCTTT. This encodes CASSLALRALNTEAFF.

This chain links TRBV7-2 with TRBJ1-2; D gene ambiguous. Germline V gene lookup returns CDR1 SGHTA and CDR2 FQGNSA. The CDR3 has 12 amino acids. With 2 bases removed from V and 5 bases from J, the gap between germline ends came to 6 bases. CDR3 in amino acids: CASSLSTYGYTF. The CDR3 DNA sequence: TGTGCCAGCAGCTTAAGTACTTATGGCTACACCTTC.

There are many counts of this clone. In DNA form, the CDR3 reads TGTGCCAGTAGACCGTCCCGCCAGCGAGGCACAGATACGCAGTATTTT. Residues: CASRPSRQRGTDTQYF. The J gene is TRBJ2-3, the V gene TRBV19; D gene uncertain. This CDR3 is 16 amino acids long. In germline, CDR1 is LNHDA, CDR2 SQIVND (reference sequence). Deletions cut 6 bases from V and 1 base from J, with 17 bases between.

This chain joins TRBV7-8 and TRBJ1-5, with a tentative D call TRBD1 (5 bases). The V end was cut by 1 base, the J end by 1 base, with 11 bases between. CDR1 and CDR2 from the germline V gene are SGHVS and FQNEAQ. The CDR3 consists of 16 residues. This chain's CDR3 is CASSLDRGISNQPQHF. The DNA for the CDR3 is TGTGCCAGCAGCTTAGATCGGGGGATAAGCAATCAGCCCCAGCATTTT.

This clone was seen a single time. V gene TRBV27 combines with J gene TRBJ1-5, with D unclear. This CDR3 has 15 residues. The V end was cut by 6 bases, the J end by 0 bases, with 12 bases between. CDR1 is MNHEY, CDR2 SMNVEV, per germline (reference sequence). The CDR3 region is CASRVVAYSNQPQHF. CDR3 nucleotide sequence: TGTGCCAGCAGAGTAGTGGCTTATAGCAATCAGCCCCAGCATTTT.

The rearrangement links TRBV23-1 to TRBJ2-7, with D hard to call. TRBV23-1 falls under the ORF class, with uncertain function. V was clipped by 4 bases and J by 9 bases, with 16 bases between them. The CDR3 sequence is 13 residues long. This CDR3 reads CASSLPLGYWQYF. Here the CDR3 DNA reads TGCGCCAGCAGTCTACCCCTGGGGTACTGGCAGTACTTC.

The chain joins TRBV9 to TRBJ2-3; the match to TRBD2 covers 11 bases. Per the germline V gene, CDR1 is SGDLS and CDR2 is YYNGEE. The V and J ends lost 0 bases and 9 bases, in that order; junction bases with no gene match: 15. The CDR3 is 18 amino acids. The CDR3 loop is CASSVAGTSGPAGGTQYF. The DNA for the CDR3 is TGTGCCAGCAGCGTAGCCGGGACTAGCGGACCGGCGGGTGGCACGCAGTATTTT.

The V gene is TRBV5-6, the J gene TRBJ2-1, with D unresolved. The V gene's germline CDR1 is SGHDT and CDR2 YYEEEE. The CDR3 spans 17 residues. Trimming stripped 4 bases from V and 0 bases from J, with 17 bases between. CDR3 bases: TGTGCCAGCAGCCCGCCTTCGGCTCTCGACTCCTACAATGAGCAGTTCTTC. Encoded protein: CASSPPSALDSYNEQFF.

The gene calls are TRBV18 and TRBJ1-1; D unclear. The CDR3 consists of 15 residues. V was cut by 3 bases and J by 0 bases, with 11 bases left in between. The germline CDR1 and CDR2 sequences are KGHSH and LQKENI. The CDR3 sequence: CASSPPNDMNTEAFF. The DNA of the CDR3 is TGTGCCAGCTCACCTCCTAATGATATGAACACTGAAGCTTTCTTT. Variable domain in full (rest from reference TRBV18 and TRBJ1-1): NAGVMQNPRHLVRRRGQEARLRCSPMKGHSHVYWYRQLPEEGLKFMVYLQKENIIDESGMPKERFSAEFPKEGPSILRIQQVVRGDSAAYFCASSPPNDMNTEAFFGQGTRLTVV.